Here is one TCR beta chain with its context. Antigen unknown. These data come from a study of PD-1 blockade in classical Hodgkin lymphoma. Study as a whole: Patients were dosed intravenously with nivolumab at 3 mg/kg every 2 weeks. General observations from the study: Patients newly diagnosed and complete responders had comparable baseline diversity. TCR diversity at baseline was reported to be reduced in newly diagnosed patients relative to healthy donors. By C4D1, diversity of CD4+ TCRs had risen significantly, whereas that of CD8+ TCRs had not.

Sequenced by immunoSEQ multiplex PCR; TCRdb stores in-frame clones only, minus some. The sample contains 30,000 to 35,000 clones, around 82% of which appear only once. The patients all showed relapse after autologous stem cell transplantation, while their brentuximab vedotin exposure varied. This sequence was found in a human donor with classical Hodgkin lymphoma. The sequencing used peripheral blood mononuclear cells (PBMCs), collected at baseline.

The chain's CDR3 is CASSIHPGQSGNTIYF. The DNA of the CDR3 is TGTGCCAGTAGTATCCACCCTGGACAGAGTGGAAACACCATATATTTT. The chain carries TRBV19 and TRBJ1-3, with a tentative D call TRBD1 (6 bases). Trimming removed 3 bases from V and 3 bases from J, with 15 bases in between. The CDR3 contains 16 residues. Germline V gene data show CDR1 as LNHDA and CDR2 as SQIVND (reference sequence).